A selection of T cell receptor beta chains follows, all from one sample in a study of metastatic and nonmetastatic thyroid tumors. TCRdb re-called the PCR reads through MiXCR. There are approximately 17,000 clones in the sample; 20% to 30% occur only once, and more than 9% lies in the top ten. The sample comprised adjacent normal tissue. Receptor source: a female donor with papillary thyroid cancer or a benign thyroid nodule (not recorded which). Some clones in this sample may be carry-over from other donors' samples. Both conserved end residues are part of each CDR3. The D gene is left open where the match is weak. Only some rows state a clone size, as once, few, many or a class for expanded clones.

-,-,TRBV28,TRBJ2-5,CASSNGGTLETQYF,TGTGCCAGCAGTAACGGGGGGACACTAGAGACCCAGTACTTC
TRBD1,-,TRBV11-2,TRBJ1-6,CASSAWAGQGKNSPLHF,TGTGCCAGCAGCGCGTGGGCGGGACAGGGAAAGAATTCACCCCTCCACTTT
-,medium-sized,TRBV7-2,TRBJ2-5,CASSRASVQETQYF,TGTGCCAGCAGCCGAGCTAGCGTCCAAGAGACCCAGTACTTC
-,few,TRBV28,TRBJ2-7,CASSLAGSTDYEQYF,TGTGCCAGCAGTTTAGCTGGGTCTACAGACTACGAGCAGTACTTC
TRBD1,-,TRBV28,TRBJ2-7,CATSSGTGGSYEQYF,TGTGCCACCTCTTCCGGGACAGGGGGCTCCTACGAGCAGTACTTC
TRBD1,few,TRBV12-5,TRBJ2-3,CASGPGQGADTQYF,TGTGCTAGTGGCCCCGGACAGGGGGCAGATACGCAGTATTTT
-,-,TRBV10-3,TRBJ2-2,CAIRPAGGTGELFF,TGTGCCATCAGGCCCGCGGGTGGCACCGGGGAGCTGTTTTTT
-,few,TRBV27,TRBJ1-1,CASRPWENTEAFF,TGTGCCAGCAGACCTTGGGAGAACACTGAAGCTTTCTTT
TRBD2,-,TRBV4-2,TRBJ2-1,CASSPPLAGVSYNEQFF,TGTGCCAGCAGCCCGCCCCTAGCGGGAGTGTCATACAATGAGCAGTTCTTC
-,-,TRBV2,TRBJ2-7,CASRGGTAYFYEQYF,TGTGCCAGCAGGGGAGGGACAGCCTACTTTTACGAGCAGTACTTC
TRBD2,-,TRBV7-8,TRBJ2-2,CASSLGTRFPGELFF,TGTGCCAGCAGCCTTGGGACTAGATTTCCCGGGGAGCTGTTTTTT
-,few,TRBV28,TRBJ2-7,CASSSGHRSYEQYF,TGTGCCAGCAGTTCTGGGCACAGATCCTACGAGCAGTACTTC
TRBD2,-,TRBV28,TRBJ2-1,CASSLLSGTTYNEQFF,TGTGCCAGCAGTTTACTCAGCGGGACGACCTACAATGAGCAGTTCTTC
TRBD2,many,TRBV12-3/TRBV12-4,TRBJ2-7,CASRPGLAGGGYEQYF,TGTGCCAGCAGGCCTGGACTAGCGGGAGGGGGGTACGAGCAGTACTTC
TRBD2,few,TRBV12-3/TRBV12-4,TRBJ2-3,CASRTTGTRSDTQYF,TGTGCCAGCAGGACCACCGGGACTAGATCAGATACGCAGTATTTT
-,large,TRBV27,TRBJ2-5,CASSLRPSRGETQYF,TGTGCCAGCAGTTTAAGGCCGTCTCGCGGCGAGACCCAGTACTTC
-,medium-sized,TRBV2,TRBJ2-1,CASSVPQRRSYNEQFF,TGTGCCAGCAGTGTGCCCCAGCGGCGTTCCTACAATGAGCAGTTCTTC
-,few,TRBV27,TRBJ2-2,CASSFGTLTGELFF,TGTGCCAGCAGTTTTGGGACCCTTACCGGGGAGCTGTTTTTT
-,-,TRBV5-1,TRBJ2-7,CASSLRTPAAADSYEQYF,TGCGCCAGCAGCTTACGAACGCCAGCGGCAGCCGACTCCTACGAGCAGTACTTC
TRBD1,large,TRBV2,TRBJ1-2,CASTQGASYYGYTF,TGTGCCAGCACCCAGGGGGCCTCCTACTATGGCTACACCTTC
TRBD1,few,TRBV3-1,TRBJ1-2,CASSQRQGVYGYTF,TGTGCCAGCAGCCAACGACAGGGGGTTTATGGCTACACCTTC
-,few,TRBV5-1,TRBJ1-2,CASSLERVHYTF,TGCGCCAGCAGCTTGGAAAGGGTCCACTACACCTTC
TRBD2,-,TRBV20-1,TRBJ2-2,CSASWTSGSTGELFF,TGCAGTGCTAGCTGGACTAGCGGATCCACCGGGGAGCTGTTTTTT
TRBD1,few,TRBV15,TRBJ2-7,CATSRDQGAYEQYF,TGTGCCACCAGCAGAGATCAGGGGGCCTACGAGCAGTACTTC
-,few,TRBV12-3/TRBV12-4,TRBJ1-1,CASSLRRSTEAFF,TGTGCCAGCAGTTTACGGAGGTCCACTGAAGCTTTCTTT
-,few,TRBV5-5,TRBJ2-7,CASTQGNEQYF,TGTGCCAGCACCCAGGGAAACGAGCAGTACTTC
-,-,TRBV7-3,TRBJ1-1,CARDLGADSEAFF,TGTGCCAGAGACTTGGGCGCTGACTCCGAAGCTTTCTTT
-,few,TRBV20-1,TRBJ1-2,CSARGYGQTNYGYTF,TGCAGTGCTAGAGGTTACGGCCAGACTAACTATGGCTACACCTTC
-,-,TRBV3-1,TRBJ2-7,CASSPTGYEQYF,TGTGCCAGCAGCCCGACAGGCTACGAGCAGTACTTC
-,-,TRBV6-1,TRBJ2-7,CASSFRGGTTYEQYF,TGTGCCAGCAGTTTCCGCGGCGGGACAACCTACGAGCAGTACTTC
TRBD2,-,TRBV27,TRBJ2-7,CASSSSGGKTSGYDQIYGQYF,TGTGCCAGCAGTTCATCAGGGGGAAAGACTAGCGGCTATGACCAAATTTACGGGCAGTACTTC
-,-,TRBV19,TRBJ1-1,CASSIGGWYGTEAFF,TGTGCCAGTAGTATCGGGGGATGGTATGGCACTGAAGCTTTCTTT
-,-,TRBV25-1,TRBJ1-4,CASRATGSTNEKLFF,TGTGCCAGCAGAGCTACAGGATCAACTAATGAAAAACTGTTTTTT
-,-,TRBV4-1,TRBJ2-7,CASSQGPGASYEQYF,TGCGCCAGCAGCCAAGGTCCAGGGGCCTCGTACGAGCAGTACTTC
TRBD1,-,TRBV6-1,TRBJ2-7,CASSPGQGEYEQYF,TGTGCCAGCAGCCCGGGACAGGGTGAATACGAGCAGTACTTC
-,few,TRBV6-1,TRBJ1-1,CASSATRNTEAFF,TGTGCCAGCAGTGCAACACGGAACACTGAAGCTTTCTTT
TRBD1,-,TRBV30,TRBJ2-5,CAWSNRGPETQYF,TGTGCCTGGAGCAACAGGGGGCCAGAGACCCAGTACTTC
TRBD2,-,TRBV6-1,TRBJ2-5,CASRGLGEGTQYF,TGTGCCAGCAGGGGACTAGGTGAAGGGACCCAGTACTTC
-,few,TRBV14,TRBJ2-2,CASSQVLSRVGELFF,TGTGCCAGCAGCCAAGTCTTATCCAGGGTAGGGGAGCTGTTTTTT
-,-,TRBV5-1,TRBJ2-2,CASCLDPGAGELFF,TGCGCCAGCTGCTTGGATCCGGGAGCCGGGGAGCTGTTTTTT
-,-,TRBV7-9,TRBJ2-7,CASSNRDTSYEQYF,TGTGCCAGCAGCAACCGGGACACCTCCTACGAGCAGTACTTC
TRBD1,few,TRBV7-8,TRBJ2-5,CASSTGEETQYF,TGTGCCAGCAGCACAGGGGAAGAGACCCAGTACTTC
TRBD2,-,TRBV10-2,TRBJ2-1,CASSEFSGGYNEQFF,TGCGCCAGCAGTGAGTTTAGCGGGGGGTACAATGAGCAGTTCTTC
-,-,TRBV20-1,TRBJ2-7,CSARRAGHSSSYEQYF,TGCAGTGCTAGACGTGCCGGCCACTCAAGCTCCTACGAGCAGTACTTC
-,many,TRBV6-1,TRBJ1-2,CASTRRWGSITDYGYTF,TGTGCCAGCACCCGTAGGTGGGGGAGTATCACCGATTATGGCTACACCTTC
-,many,TRBV18,TRBJ2-3,CASPPMGRTDTQYF,TGTGCCAGCCCCCCTATGGGGAGGACAGATACGCAGTATTTT
TRBD1,-,TRBV5-1,TRBJ1-3,CASSIGGTGAGNTIYF,TGCGCCAGCAGCATTGGCGGGACAGGGGCTGGAAACACCATATATTTT
-,-,TRBV5-5,TRBJ2-1,CASSLYTGDNEQFF,TGTGCCAGCAGCCTTTACACTGGTGACAATGAGCAGTTCTTC
-,few,TRBV28,TRBJ2-7,CASSLPGVQYF,TGTGCCAGCAGTTTACCGGGTGTCCAGTACTTC
-,-,TRBV10-2,TRBJ1-4,CASSEQVRSPGEKLFF,TGCGCCAGCAGTGAACAGGTCCGTTCTCCGGGTGAAAAACTGTTTTTT
-,-,TRBV6-1,TRBJ1-1,CASNGGTEAFF,TGTGCCAGCAACGGGGGCACTGAAGCTTTCTTT
TRBD1,-,TRBV19,TRBJ1-2,CASSTLRDRDYGYTF,TGTGCCAGTAGTACCCTCCGGGACAGGGACTATGGCTACACCTTC
TRBD2,-,TRBV6-1,TRBJ2-7,CASRLTSGRAGVEEQYF,TGTGCCAGCAGGCTGACTAGCGGGAGGGCCGGGGTGGAAGAGCAGTACTTC
-,many,TRBV6-6,TRBJ2-2,CASSYVEGAGELFF,TGTGCCAGCAGTTACGTCGAGGGGGCCGGGGAGCTGTTTTTT
-,-,TRBV30,TRBJ1-1,CAWSPRDGEAFF,TGTGCCTGGAGTCCCCGGGACGGAGAAGCTTTCTTT